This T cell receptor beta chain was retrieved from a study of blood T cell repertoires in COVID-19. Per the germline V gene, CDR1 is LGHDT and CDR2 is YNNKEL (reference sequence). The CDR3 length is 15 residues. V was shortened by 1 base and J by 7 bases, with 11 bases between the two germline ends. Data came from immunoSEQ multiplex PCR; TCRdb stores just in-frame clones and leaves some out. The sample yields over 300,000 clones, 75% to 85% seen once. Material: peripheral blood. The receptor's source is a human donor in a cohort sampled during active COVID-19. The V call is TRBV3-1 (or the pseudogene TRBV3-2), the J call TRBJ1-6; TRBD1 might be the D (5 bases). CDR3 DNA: TGTGCCAGCAGCCAAGGTGCCCGACAGAATTCACCCCTCCACTTT. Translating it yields CASSQGARQNSPLHF.